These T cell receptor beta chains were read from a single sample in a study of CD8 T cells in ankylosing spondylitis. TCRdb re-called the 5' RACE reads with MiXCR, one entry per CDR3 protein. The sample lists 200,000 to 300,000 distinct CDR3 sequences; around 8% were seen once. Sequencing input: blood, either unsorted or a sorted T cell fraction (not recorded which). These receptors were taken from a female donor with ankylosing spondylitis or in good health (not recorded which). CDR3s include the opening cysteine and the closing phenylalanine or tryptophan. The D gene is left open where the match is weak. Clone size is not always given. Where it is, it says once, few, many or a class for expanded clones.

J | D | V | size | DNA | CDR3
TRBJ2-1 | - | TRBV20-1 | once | TGCAGTGCTAGAGACAGGGCATCCTACAATGAGCAGTTCTTC | CSARDRASYNEQFF
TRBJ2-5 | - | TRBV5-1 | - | TGCGCCAGCAGCTTGGCCGGGGGCCGTGGAGAGACCCAGTACTTC | CASSLAGGRGETQYF
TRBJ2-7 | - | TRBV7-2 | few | TGTGCCAGCAGCTTAGCTAGGGCAGGGAACGACGAGCAGTACTTC | CASSLARAGNDEQYF
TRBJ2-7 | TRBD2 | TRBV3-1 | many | TGTGCCAGCAGCCAACCCGGGACTAGCGGGGACGAGCAGTACTTC | CASSQPGTSGDEQYF
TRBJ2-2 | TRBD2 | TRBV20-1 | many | TGCAGTGCTAGGCGAGGGCTAGCGGGACCTACAGCCAGGGAGCTGTTTTTT | CSARRGLAGPTARELFF
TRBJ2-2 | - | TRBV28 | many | TGTGCCAGCAGCCCGCTCCGGACAGCCCCAGGCACCGGGGAGCTGTTTTTT | CASSPLRTAPGTGELFF
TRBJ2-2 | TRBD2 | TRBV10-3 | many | TGTGCCATCAGTGGGCTAGCGGGAACAAGCACCGGGGAGCTGTTTTTT | CAISGLAGTSTGELFF
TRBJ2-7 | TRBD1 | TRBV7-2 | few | TGTGCCAGCAGCGTCCGATCCGGACAGGGTGAATACGAGCAGTACTTC | CASSVRSGQGEYEQYF
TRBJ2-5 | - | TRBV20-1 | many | TGCAGTGCACCCCCCCTGAGCTTCCAAGAGACCCAGTACTTC | CSAPPLSFQETQYF
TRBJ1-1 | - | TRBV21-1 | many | TGTGCCAGCAGCAAAGCAGGCCTCACTGAAGCTTTCTTT | CASSKAGLTEAFF
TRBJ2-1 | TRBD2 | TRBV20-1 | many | TGCAGTGCATCATCTCCTTCTAGCGGATTCTACAATGAGCAGTTCTTC | CSASSPSSGFYNEQFF
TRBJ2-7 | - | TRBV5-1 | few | TGCGCCAGCAGCCCCACCGGGACAAATCGCGAGCAGTACTTC | CASSPTGTNREQYF
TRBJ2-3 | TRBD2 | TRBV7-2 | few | TGTGCCAGCAGCTTGAAGGGACTAGCGGTATCACCAGATACGCAGTATTTT | CASSLKGLAVSPDTQYF
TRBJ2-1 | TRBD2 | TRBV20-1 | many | TGCAGTGCCAGGACAGGCTTTAGCGGGAGGGTATATAGAAATGAGCAGTTCTTC | CSARTGFSGRVYRNEQFF
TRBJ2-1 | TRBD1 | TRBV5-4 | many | TGTGCCAGCAGCTTTCCAGGGGGTCGCACCTACAATGAGCAGTTCTTC | CASSFPGGRTYNEQFF
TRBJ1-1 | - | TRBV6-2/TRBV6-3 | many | TGTGCCAGCAGAAACACAGCCTTGAACACTGAAGCTTTCTTT | CASRNTALNTEAFF
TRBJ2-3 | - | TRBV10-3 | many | TGTGCCATCAGTGTTGGGTCAGATACGCAGTATTTT | CAISVGSDTQYF
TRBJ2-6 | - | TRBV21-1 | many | TGTGCCGGCCCTTTGAGGTCCTCTGGGGCCAACGTCCTGACTTTC | CAGPLRSSGANVLTF
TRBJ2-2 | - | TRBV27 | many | TGTGCCAGCACCTTGAGTCCCCACACCGGGGAGCTGTTTTTT | CASTLSPHTGELFF
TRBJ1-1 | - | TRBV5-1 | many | TGCGCCAGCAGCCTGTCGCAGAACACTGAAGCTTTCTTT | CASSLSQNTEAFF
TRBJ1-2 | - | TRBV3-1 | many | TGTGCCAGCAGCCAAGCGCACACGACTATGAGGGTCTACACCTTC | CASSQAHTTMRVYTF
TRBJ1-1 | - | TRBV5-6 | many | TGTGCCAGCAGTGCCAACTCGGCGACTTTCTTT | CASSANSATFF
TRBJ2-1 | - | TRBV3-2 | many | TGTGCCAGCAGCCAAAAAGGACTATACAATGAGCAGTTCTTC | CASSQKGLYNEQFF
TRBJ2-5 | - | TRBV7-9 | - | TGTGCCGGACAGTGGATGGATCTCCAAGAGACCCAGTACTTC | CAGQWMDLQETQYF
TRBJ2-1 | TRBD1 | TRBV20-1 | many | TGCAGTGCCCCCGGGACAGGGGCCTACAATGAGCAGTTCTTC | CSAPGTGAYNEQFF